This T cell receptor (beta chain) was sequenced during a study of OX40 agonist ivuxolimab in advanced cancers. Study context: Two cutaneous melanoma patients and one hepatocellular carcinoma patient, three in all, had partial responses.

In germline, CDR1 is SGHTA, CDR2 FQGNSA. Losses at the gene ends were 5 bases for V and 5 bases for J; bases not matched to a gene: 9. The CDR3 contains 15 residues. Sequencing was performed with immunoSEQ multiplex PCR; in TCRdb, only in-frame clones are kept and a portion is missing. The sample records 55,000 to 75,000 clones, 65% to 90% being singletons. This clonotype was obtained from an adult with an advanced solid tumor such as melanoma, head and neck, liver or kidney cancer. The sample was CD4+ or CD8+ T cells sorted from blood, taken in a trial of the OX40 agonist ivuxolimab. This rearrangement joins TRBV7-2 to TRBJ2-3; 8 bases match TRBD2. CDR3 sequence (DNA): TGTGCCAGCAGCCGGGGGGGGCAGAGAGGAGATACGCAGTATTTT. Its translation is CASSRGGQRGDTQYF. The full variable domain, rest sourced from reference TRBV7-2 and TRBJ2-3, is GAGVSQSPSNKVTEKGKDVELRCDPISGHTALYWYRQSLGQGLEFLIYFQGNSAPDKSGLPSDRFSAERTGGSVSTLTIQRTQQEDSAVYLCASSRGGQRGDTQYFGPGTRLTVL.